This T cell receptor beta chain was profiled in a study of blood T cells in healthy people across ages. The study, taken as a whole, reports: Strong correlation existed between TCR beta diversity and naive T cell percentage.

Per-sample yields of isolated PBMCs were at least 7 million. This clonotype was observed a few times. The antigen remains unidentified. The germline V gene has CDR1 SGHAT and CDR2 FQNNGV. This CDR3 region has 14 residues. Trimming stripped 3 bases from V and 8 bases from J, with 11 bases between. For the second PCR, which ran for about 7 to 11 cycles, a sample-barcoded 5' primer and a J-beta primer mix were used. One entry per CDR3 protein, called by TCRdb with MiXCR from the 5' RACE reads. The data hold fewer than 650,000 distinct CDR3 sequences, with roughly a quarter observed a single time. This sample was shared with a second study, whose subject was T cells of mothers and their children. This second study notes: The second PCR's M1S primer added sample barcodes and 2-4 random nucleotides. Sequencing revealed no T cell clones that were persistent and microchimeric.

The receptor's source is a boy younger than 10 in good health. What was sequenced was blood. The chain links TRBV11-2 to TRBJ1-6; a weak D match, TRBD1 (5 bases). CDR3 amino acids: CASSFGVGDSPLHF. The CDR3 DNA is TGTGCCAGCAGCTTCGGAGTGGGGGATTCACCCCTCCACTTT.